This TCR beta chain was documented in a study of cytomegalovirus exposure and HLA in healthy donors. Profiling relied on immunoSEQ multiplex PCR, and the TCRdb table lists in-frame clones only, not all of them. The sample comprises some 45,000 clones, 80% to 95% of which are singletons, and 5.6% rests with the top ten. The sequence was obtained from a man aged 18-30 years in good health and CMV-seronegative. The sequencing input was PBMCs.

The CDR3 nucleotides read TGTGCCAGCAGTCGCGCGGGGGCTCCCCTCCACTTT. Amino acid sequence: CASSRAGAPLHF. The chain recombines TRBV6-1 with TRBJ1-6; a weak D match, TRBD1 (6 bases). V lost 5 bases and J lost 13, with 12 bases in between. CDR1 and CDR2 (germline): MNHNS, SASEGT. CDR3 size: 12 residues.